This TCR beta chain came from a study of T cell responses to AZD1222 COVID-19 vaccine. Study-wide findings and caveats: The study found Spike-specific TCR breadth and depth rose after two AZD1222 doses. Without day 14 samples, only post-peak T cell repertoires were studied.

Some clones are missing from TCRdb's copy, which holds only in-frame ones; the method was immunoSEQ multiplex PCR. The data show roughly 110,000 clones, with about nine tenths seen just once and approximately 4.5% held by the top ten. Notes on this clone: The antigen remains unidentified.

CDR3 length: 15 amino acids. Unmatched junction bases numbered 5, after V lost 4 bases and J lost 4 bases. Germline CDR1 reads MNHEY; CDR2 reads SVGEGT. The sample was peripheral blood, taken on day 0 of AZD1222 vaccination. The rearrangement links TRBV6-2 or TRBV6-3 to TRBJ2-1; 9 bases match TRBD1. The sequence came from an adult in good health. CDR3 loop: CASSFSGTGYNEQFF. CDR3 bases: TGTGCCAGCAGTTTTTCCGGGACAGGGTACAATGAGCAGTTCTTC.